This TCR beta chain was identified during a study of blood T cell repertoires in COVID-19. Looked up from germline, CDR1 is SGHRS and CDR2 is YFSETQ. The ends were cut back, 6 bases at V and 7 bases at J, with 17 bases in the middle. CDR3 length: 15 residues. A few counts support this clone. Libraries were prepared by immunoSEQ multiplex PCR; TCRdb keeps only in-frame clonotypes and omits some of them. The repertoire consists of 250,000 or so clones, with about 83% occurring once and the leading ten covering 1.5%. Sequenced input: peripheral blood. This sequence was found in a woman between 35 and 50 years old who had recovered from COVID-19. The chain carries TRBV5-1 and TRBJ1-6; no definite D call. The CDR3, as DNA: TGCGCCAGCACCAGTGGAGGCGGACGGAATTCACCCCTCCACTTT. It specifies CASTSGGGRNSPLHF.